The subject of this entry is one T cell receptor beta chain. Its matching antigen is unknown. This record comes from a study of regulatory and conventional T cells in RAG deficiency. Whole-study results and caveats: Shorter CDR3s in all patient subsets; >90% Treg-Tconv overlap in Omenn. Treg unique TCR beta sequences were about 100-fold fewer in Omenn syndrome and CID/AS patients than controls.

The sorted regulatory T cells were CD4+, CD25-high and CD127-low, with genomic DNA sequenced. Clones were read by immunoSEQ multiplex PCR, and TCRdb kept only the in-frame ones, dropping some. This sample carries about 7,100 clones, around nine tenths of them seen once, and the ten largest clones take less than 1.5%. The CDR3 runs to 14 residues. Germline V gene sequence: CDR1 MGHRA, CDR2 YSYEKL. V lost 4 bases, J lost 5 bases, and 14 bases lay in between. These records were also assigned to another study, of regulatory T cells. This second study notes: Primers: 52 TRBV forward and 13 TRBJ reverse. In patients, unique TRB V-J pairs were restricted and V/J usage skewed, especially in Tregs.

This receptor was obtained from a human donor in good health. The chain links TRBV4-1 to TRBJ1-1, with D maybe TRBD1 (5 bases). The sequenced material came from CD127- CD25+ CD4+ Tregs sorted from blood. The CDR3 DNA follows: TGCGCCAGCAGCCCACAGACAGTGCTGACTGAAGCTTTCTTT. Translation gives CASSPQTVLTEAFF.